These T cell receptor beta chains were read from a single sample in a study of blood T cells in healthy people across ages. A single record per CDR3 protein comes from TCRdb applying MiXCR to the 5' RACE reads. This sample carries approximately 830,000 distinct CDR3 sequences, under 80% of them seen once, and the ten largest clones take 25% to 30%. Sample: blood. These receptors originate from a man aged 30 to 39 in good health. The conserved cysteine and the conserved F or W are not part of the CDR3 here. Each record gives: J gene, clone size, V gene, CDR3 protein. Rows give clone size only sometimes, using once, few, many, or a class for an expanded clone.

TRBJ2-1	few	TRBV10-3	AISRTSGAGEQF
TRBJ2-3	.	TRBV14	ASSQDYRDRGPDTQY
TRBJ2-5	.	TRBV7-2	ASSRDFSGGVINNEQY
TRBJ2-5	.	TRBV5-5	ASSLEAGASSGGYNEQY
TRBJ1-1	.	TRBV6-2/TRBV6-3	ASSFYRGHREAF
TRBJ1-2	.	TRBV12-3/TRBV12-4	ASSMGRGNYGYT
TRBJ2-1	many	TRBV7-2	ASSLGQPKGYEQF
.	.	TRBV7-9	ASSFGTGEHEQY
TRBJ2-5	.	TRBV6-2/TRBV6-3	ASSPGQATQY
.	few	TRBV20-1	SASAPRADREQY
.	.	TRBV4-1	ASSQSLVGTGRQETQY
TRBJ1-5	.	TRBV30	AWSRGRAHQPQH
TRBJ2-7	once	TRBV6-5	ASSPDRQGEY
TRBJ1-2	.	TRBV12-3/TRBV12-4	ASLSLGSDYGYT
TRBJ2-7	.	TRBV7-9	ASSSGLLNEQY
TRBJ1-1	.	TRBV6-5	ASSYSRSGGWTEAF
TRBJ2-2	few	TRBV4-3	ASSPLGLQSGELF
TRBJ1-1	few	TRBV20-1	SAKRGGRGARTEAF
TRBJ1-2	.	TRBV7-2	ASIPAPDPNHGYT
.	.	TRBV20-1	SARGTVYEQY
TRBJ2-1	.	TRBV15	ATSRGPKGGEQF
TRBJ1-2	.	TRBV6-1	ASSEMSGAGGYT
TRBJ2-7	.	TRBV27	ASSFLGGGYEQY
TRBJ1-1	.	TRBV6-6	ASSYGGRQAF
.	.	TRBV21-1	ASSNEQY
TRBJ1-1	.	TRBV12-3/TRBV12-4	ASTIYDTEAF
TRBJ1-2	.	TRBV7-8	ASSLATGSYGYT
TRBJ1-6	.	TRBV7-8	ASSLPGRSYNSPLH
TRBJ1-2	.	TRBV20-1	SATKTANYGYT
TRBJ2-1	.	TRBV27	ASSFALGPRLNEQF
TRBJ2-1	.	TRBV24-1	ATSDGGGEMENEQF
TRBJ2-7	.	TRBV7-3	ASSLAGGSREQY
TRBJ2-5	few	TRBV7-2	ASSLGGPHETQY
TRBJ2-3	.	TRBV13	ASSLVGLTKLDTQY
TRBJ2-1	.	TRBV27	ASSFQGGGGGNEQF
TRBJ2-1	.	TRBV3-1	ASSQGAGRGNEQF
TRBJ2-1	.	TRBV4-3	ASSHARGRGGNEQF
TRBJ2-7	.	TRBV2	ASSPMGGAEQY
TRBJ2-5	many	TRBV3-1	ASSPSQETQY
TRBJ2-3	.	TRBV7-9	ASSLALQGGHTQY
TRBJ2-6	.	TRBV5-1	ASSLILAGGQLSGANVLT
TRBJ2-7	.	TRBV28	ASSFFAGQGIYHEQY
TRBJ2-3	.	TRBV3-1	ASSPDFPPTGTQY
TRBJ2-7	.	TRBV10-3	AISQGAYEQY
TRBJ1-1	.	TRBV20-1	GTGNTEAF
TRBJ2-3	.	TRBV29-1	SVELPTSTDTQY
TRBJ1-2	.	TRBV7-9	AGSLGDLGQNYGYT
TRBJ1-6	.	TRBV3-1	ASSQEDGNRGSPLH
TRBJ2-7	.	TRBV29-1	SVEWTGVGAYEQY
TRBJ2-1	.	TRBV5-1	ASRLLGEYNEQF
TRBJ1-5	few	TRBV7-9	ASSLEEAVDPQH
TRBJ1-2	.	TRBV7-2	VSSLAGSYGYT
TRBJ2-3	few	TRBV20-1	SARVRQGASTDTQY
TRBJ2-7	.	TRBV7-9	ASSPQGVRSEQY
TRBJ2-7	.	TRBV7-2	ASSLAPGAGYEQY
TRBJ1-6	.	TRBV2	ASSLYRGLMDSYNSPLH